Listed below are T cell receptor beta chains from one sample, sequenced in a study of Ad26.COV2.S vaccination and SARS-CoV-2 variants. Only in-frame clones appear in the TCRdb table, and some are missing; sequencing was by immunoSEQ multiplex PCR. Among more than 300,000 clones listed, around 83% were seen once. The starting material was peripheral blood, obtained in a trial of Ad26.COV2.S vaccine versus placebo. These TCRs come from a person between 18 and 65 years old who received the Ad26.COV2.S COVID-19 vaccine or a placebo. CDR3s include the opening cysteine and the closing phenylalanine or tryptophan. Each record gives: V gene, CDR3 length, D gene, clone size, J gene, CDR3 protein, CDR3 DNA. D genes are given only for firm matches. The size of a clone is reported for some rows only, either as once, few or many, or as a class for expanded clones.

>TRBV9|14|NA|many|TRBJ2-7
CASSPTPGSYEQYF
TGTGCCAGCAGCCCAACGCCCGGCTCCTACGAGCAGTACTTC
>TRBV6-2/TRBV6-3|15|NA|NA|TRBJ2-7
CASSYRQGMTDEQYF
TGTGCCAGCAGTTATAGGCAGGGGATGACGGACGAGCAGTACTTC
>TRBV5-8|12|NA|once|TRBJ2-7
CASSFEGTEQYF
TGTGCCAGCAGCTTTGAGGGGACCGAGCAGTACTTC
>TRBV5-6|13|NA|NA|TRBJ2-1
CASLRGNENEQFF
TGTGCCAGCCTTAGGGGGAACGAGAATGAGCAGTTCTTC
>TRBV12-3/TRBV12-4|13|NA|once|TRBJ2-5
CASRERQRETQYF
TGTGCCAGCAGGGAACGGCAAAGGGAGACCCAGTACTTC
>TRBV5-6|13|NA|NA|TRBJ1-2
CASSLWTNYGYTF
TGTGCCAGCAGCTTGTGGACGAACTATGGCTACACCTTC
>TRBV6-2/TRBV6-3|16|TRBD1|NA|TRBJ1-4
CASSPDRGRTNEKLFF
TGTGCCAGCAGTCCGGACAGGGGGAGGACTAATGAAAAACTGTTTTTT
>TRBV7-6|17|NA|NA|TRBJ1-5
CASSQLSRGVGNQPQHF
TGTGCCAGCAGTCAACTAAGTAGGGGTGTTGGCAATCAGCCCCAGCATTTT
>TRBV4-1|13|NA|NA|TRBJ2-2
CATADQNTGELFF
TGCGCCACAGCCGACCAGAACACCGGGGAGCTGTTTTTT
>TRBV19|15|TRBD1|NA|TRBJ2-1
CASGKQGAQYNEQFF
TGTGCCAGTGGAAAACAGGGGGCACAATACAATGAGCAGTTCTTC
>TRBV19|12|TRBD1|NA|TRBJ1-1
CASTQDRAEAFF
TGTGCCAGTACCCAGGACAGGGCTGAAGCTTTCTTT
>TRBV5-1|15|TRBD1|few|TRBJ2-2
CASSNSGQVTGELFF
TGCGCCAGCAGCAACTCCGGACAGGTCACCGGGGAGCTGTTTTTT
>TRBV7-2|13|NA|once|TRBJ1-2
CASSWSASYGYTF
TGTGCCAGCAGCTGGTCGGCGAGTTATGGCTACACCTTC
>TRBV4-3|15|NA|NA|TRBJ1-1
CASSQDFGGNTEAFF
TGCGCCAGCAGCCAAGATTTTGGGGGGAACACTGAAGCTTTCTTT
>TRBV6-2/TRBV6-3|16|TRBD2|NA|TRBJ2-1
CASSYSTSGGVNEQFF
TGTGCCAGCAGTTACAGTACTAGCGGGGGTGTAAATGAGCAGTTCTTC
>TRBV4-3|14|NA|NA|TRBJ1-1
CASRPGTTNAEAFF
TGCGCCAGCAGACCCGGGACCACGAACGCTGAAGCTTTCTTT
>TRBV27|17|NA|NA|TRBJ1-6
CASSLLQPPGVSSPLHF
TGTGCCAGCAGTCTACTTCAGCCCCCAGGGGTGAGTTCACCCCTCCACTTT
>TRBV5-1|12|NA|NA|TRBJ1-2
CASSSAARGYTF
TGCGCCAGCAGCTCGGCCGCCAGGGGCTACACCTTC
>TRBV2|13|NA|NA|TRBJ1-3
CASSTRSGNTIYF
TGTGCCAGCAGTACCCGATCTGGAAACACCATATATTTT
>TRBV7-2|15|NA|NA|TRBJ1-5
CASSSQGPLGQPQHF
TGTGCCAGCAGCTCCCAGGGTCCACTGGGGCAGCCCCAGCATTTT